This T cell receptor (beta chain) is drawn from a study of early T cells in non-severe SARS-CoV-2 infection. Overall study: Investigators sequenced bulk RNA drawn from unsorted whole blood, and chains remained unpaired.

Each cDNA molecule carried a unique molecular identifier. TCRdb fed the 5' RACE reads into MiXCR, producing one record per CDR3 protein. The table lists roughly 35,000 distinct CDR3 sequences, around 5% of them singletons. This clonotype was detected many times. CDR1 MNHNY and CDR2 SVGAGI come from the germline V gene (reference sequence). J lost 0 bases, V lost 7 bases, and 4 bases had no gene match. This CDR3 has 16 amino acids. The TCR comes from an adult who was a healthcare worker with PCR-confirmed SARS-CoV-2 infection or an uninfected control (not recorded which). V usage is TRBV6-6 and J usage is TRBJ2-2; 11 nucleotides agree with TRBD2. Sequencing input: whole blood. The CDR3 DNA reads TGTGCCAGCACCCGACTAGCGGGAACGAACACCGGGGAGCTGTTTTTT. Residues: CASTRLAGTNTGELFF.